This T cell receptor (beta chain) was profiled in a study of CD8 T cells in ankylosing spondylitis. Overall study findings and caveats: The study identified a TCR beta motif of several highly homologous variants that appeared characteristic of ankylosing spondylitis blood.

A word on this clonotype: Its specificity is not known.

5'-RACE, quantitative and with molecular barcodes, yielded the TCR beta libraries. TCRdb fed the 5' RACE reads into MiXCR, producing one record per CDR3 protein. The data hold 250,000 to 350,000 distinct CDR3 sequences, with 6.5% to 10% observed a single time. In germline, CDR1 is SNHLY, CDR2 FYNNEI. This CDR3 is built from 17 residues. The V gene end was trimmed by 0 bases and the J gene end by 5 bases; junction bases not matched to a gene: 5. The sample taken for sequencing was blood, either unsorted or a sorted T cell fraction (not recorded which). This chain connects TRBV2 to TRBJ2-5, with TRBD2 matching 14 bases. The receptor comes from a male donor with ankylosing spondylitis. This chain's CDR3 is CASSEARGLAGGETQYF. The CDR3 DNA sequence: TGTGCCAGCAGTGAAGCGCGAGGACTAGCGGGAGGCGAGACCCAGTACTTC.